Listed below are T cell receptor beta chains from one sample, sequenced in a study of cytomegalovirus exposure and HLA in healthy donors. Assay: immunoSEQ multiplex PCR; the TCRdb copy retains only in-frame clones and omits some. The sample includes some 140,000 clones, more than 80% seen only once; the top ten take 6.2%. The material sequenced was PBMCs. These TCRs come from a woman in her twenties or thirties in good health and CMV-seropositive. Each CDR3 is given with its conserved first and last residue. A D gene is named only where the DNA matches it firmly. Some rows have no size entry. The others give once, few or many, or a class for an expanded clone.

abundance	v_gene	j_gene	d_gene	CDR3aa	CDR3nt
NA	TRBV5-6	TRBJ2-3	TRBD2	CASSSQTSPPDTQYF	TGTGCCAGCAGCTCCCAGACTAGCCCCCCAGATACGCAGTATTTT
NA	TRBV9	TRBJ1-4	TRBD1	CASSADRGNEKLFF	TGTGCCAGCAGCGCCGACAGGGGGAATGAAAAACTGTTTTTT
NA	TRBV11-2	TRBJ2-7	TRBD1	CASSAGTGGVKYF	TGTGCCAGCAGCGCCGGGACAGGGGGCGTAAAGTACTTC
NA	TRBV2	TRBJ2-5	NA	CATKRYQETQYF	TGTGCAACGAAACGGTACCAAGAGACCCAGTACTTC
few	TRBV4-1	TRBJ2-2	TRBD2	CASSHPGLAGAYFTNTGELFF	TGCGCCAGCAGCCACCCGGGACTAGCGGGGGCCTACTTTACGAACACCGGGGAGCTGTTTTTT
few	TRBV7-6	TRBJ2-7	TRBD1	CASSYQGQGRVEQYF	TGTGCCAGCAGCTATCAGGGACAGGGACGAGTCGAGCAGTACTTC
NA	TRBV2	TRBJ2-1	TRBD1	CASSGDRGAYNEQFF	TGTGCCAGCAGTGGGGACAGGGGGGCCTACAATGAGCAGTTCTTC
once	TRBV28	TRBJ1-2	NA	CASTQGRNYGYTF	TGTGCCAGCACACAGGGTCGGAACTATGGCTACACCTTC
NA	TRBV28	TRBJ2-1	TRBD2	CASSVAGGPFNEQFF	TGTGCCAGCAGTGTAGCGGGGGGGCCTTTCAATGAGCAGTTCTTC
NA	TRBV27	TRBJ1-2	TRBD1	CASRFGQGRGYTF	TGTGCCAGCAGATTCGGACAGGGACGGGGCTACACCTTC
NA	TRBV18	TRBJ2-7	NA	CASSIQVPSNEQYF	TGTGCCAGCTCGATACAGGTGCCGAGCAACGAGCAGTACTTC
NA	TRBV25-1	TRBJ1-4	TRBD1	CASSDPRQGGGTNEKLFF	TGTGCCAGCAGTGACCCCCGACAGGGAGGCGGGACTAATGAAAAACTGTTTTTT
NA	TRBV29-1	TRBJ2-1	TRBD2	CSAGVGAGGPRNEQFF	TGCAGCGCTGGGGTCGGCGCGGGAGGGCCGCGCAATGAGCAGTTCTTC
NA	TRBV9	TRBJ2-1	NA	CASSATGSSYNEQFF	TGTGCCAGCAGCGCCACAGGGAGCTCCTACAATGAGCAGTTCTTC
NA	TRBV7-3	TRBJ1-1	NA	CASSFGGRNTEAFF	TGTGCCAGCAGCTTCGGGGGAAGGAACACTGAAGCTTTCTTT
once	TRBV6-5	TRBJ2-4	NA	CASSFRQGYKNIQYF	TGTGCCAGCAGTTTTCGTCAGGGATACAAAAACATTCAGTACTTC
few	TRBV7-3	TRBJ2-1	TRBD2	CASSLDSGSSYNEQFF	TGTGCCAGCAGCTTAGATAGCGGGAGCTCCTACAATGAGCAGTTCTTC
NA	TRBV2	TRBJ2-5	NA	CASKEQGTREETQYF	TGTGCCAGCAAGGAACAGGGTACTAGAGAAGAGACCCAGTACTTC
NA	TRBV6-5	TRBJ2-7	NA	CASSYDGSRHYEQYF	TGTGCCAGCAGTTACGACGGGAGTAGACACTACGAGCAGTACTTC
NA	TRBV2	TRBJ2-3	NA	CASRGADTQYF	TGTGCCAGCAGGGGCGCGGATACGCAGTATTTT
NA	TRBV7-8	TRBJ2-5	TRBD2	CASSSRTSRTQYF	TGTGCCAGCAGCTCCCGGACTAGCCGGACCCAGTACTTC
NA	TRBV29-1	TRBJ2-7	TRBD2	CSAGLAGVYEQYF	TGCAGCGCTGGACTAGCGGGCGTCTACGAGCAGTACTTC
NA	TRBV11-2	TRBJ2-3	TRBD2	CASSFVSGASTDTQYF	TGTGCCAGCAGCTTCGTCAGCGGGGCTAGCACAGATACGCAGTATTTT
NA	TRBV5-6	TRBJ1-6	NA	CASSLAGRGIYNSPLHF	TGTGCCAGCAGCTTGGCAGGGCGGGGAATTTATAATTCACCCCTCCACTTT
NA	TRBV28	TRBJ2-6	TRBD2	CASSPGTSGSEGANVLTF	TGTGCCAGCAGCCCTGGGACTAGCGGGAGCGAAGGGGCCAACGTCCTGACTTTC
NA	TRBV6-6	TRBJ1-2	NA	CASQRRGRNYGYTF	TGTGCCAGCCAGAGGCGGGGTAGGAACTATGGCTACACCTTC
NA	TRBV28	TRBJ2-3	NA	CASNLGRRRDHAGTDTQYF	TGTGCCAGCAATCTTGGCCGGAGGAGGGATCACGCTGGCACAGATACGCAGTATTTT
NA	TRBV6-5	TRBJ2-3	NA	CASSSPGTDTQYF	TGTGCCAGCAGTTCTCCCGGCACAGATACGCAGTATTTT
NA	TRBV10-2	TRBJ2-7	NA	CASGPRWYEQYF	TGCGCCAGCGGCCCCCGTTGGTACGAGCAGTACTTC
once	TRBV2	TRBJ1-5	TRBD1	CASGGDRLQPQHF	TGTGCCAGCGGAGGGGACAGACTTCAGCCCCAGCATTTT
once	TRBV28	TRBJ1-4	NA	CASSSPATNEKLFF	TGTGCCAGCAGTTCGCCGGCAACTAATGAAAAACTGTTTTTT
NA	TRBV15	TRBJ2-1	NA	CATSRGLPDSHNEQFF	TGTGCCACCAGCAGAGGACTCCCCGACAGTCACAATGAGCAGTTCTTC
NA	TRBV6-5	TRBJ1-4	NA	CASSYVIGGANEKLFF	TGTGCCAGCAGTTACGTGATCGGGGGGGCTAATGAAAAACTGTTTTTT
NA	TRBV7-9	TRBJ2-7	NA	CATSLGTPYEQYF	TGTGCCACCTCCCTCGGGACACCCTACGAGCAGTACTTC
once	TRBV5-1	TRBJ2-7	TRBD2	CASSLRLAGEPYEQYF	TGCGCCAGCAGCTTAAGACTAGCGGGGGAACCCTACGAGCAGTACTTC
NA	TRBV4-1	TRBJ2-7	TRBD1	CASSQNRQGEEQYF	TGCGCCAGCAGCCAAAACCGACAGGGTGAGGAGCAGTACTTC
NA	TRBV4-2	TRBJ1-1	NA	CASSQTANTEAFF	TGTGCCAGCAGCCAAACTGCGAACACTGAAGCTTTCTTT
NA	TRBV19	TRBJ2-1	NA	CASRHSGASPNEQFF	TGTGCCAGTCGTCACTCGGGAGCATCGCCCAATGAGCAGTTCTTC
NA	TRBV7-2	TRBJ2-2	NA	CASRRGPTGELFF	TGTGCCAGCAGACGTGGCCCCACCGGGGAGCTGTTTTTT
NA	TRBV5-1	TRBJ2-5	TRBD2	CASSPLSGATGETQYF	TGCGCCAGCAGCCCCCTAAGCGGGGCGACGGGAGAGACCCAGTACTTC
NA	TRBV5-1	TRBJ2-1	NA	CASSLGQSYNEQFF	TGCGCCAGCAGCTTGGGACAGTCCTACAATGAGCAGTTCTTC
NA	TRBV15	TRBJ2-7	TRBD2	CATSRETSGGSYEQYF	TGTGCCACCAGCAGGGAGACTAGCGGGGGATCCTACGAGCAGTACTTC
NA	TRBV6-5	TRBJ2-1	NA	CASTSLEGPSFF	TGTGCCAGCACCTCTCTCGAGGGCCCTTCTTTCTTC
NA	TRBV14	TRBJ2-2	NA	CASSDLWEIGNTGELFF	TGTGCCAGCAGCGACTTGTGGGAGATAGGGAACACCGGGGAGCTGTTTTTT
few	TRBV19	TRBJ2-2	NA	CATRRPGWDTGELFF	TGTGCCACCCGGCGGCCCGGGTGGGACACCGGGGAGCTGTTTTTT
NA	TRBV5-8	TRBJ2-7	TRBD1	CASSLGTGGHEQYF	TGTGCCAGCAGCTTGGGGACAGGGGGGCACGAGCAGTACTTC
NA	TRBV6-4	TRBJ2-1	NA	CASSAGSYNEQFF	TGTGCCAGCAGTGCCGGGTCCTACAATGAGCAGTTCTTC
NA	TRBV13	TRBJ2-3	NA	CASSRRDADTQYF	TGTGCCAGCAGCCGGCGGGACGCAGATACGCAGTATTTT
NA	TRBV7-8	TRBJ1-1	NA	CASSLALQEWTEAFF	TGTGCCAGCAGCTTAGCGCTTCAGGAATGGACTGAAGCTTTCTTT
few	TRBV27	TRBJ1-1	NA	CASSSIRENTEAFF	TGTGCCAGCAGCTCAATACGGGAGAACACTGAAGCTTTCTTT
NA	TRBV5-1	TRBJ2-2	NA	CASRWTEGGELFF	TGCGCCAGCAGGTGGACCGAGGGCGGGGAGCTGTTTTTT
NA	TRBV5-1	TRBJ2-7	TRBD1	CASSLGGQGYEQYF	TGCGCCAGCAGCTTGGGGGGACAGGGCTACGAGCAGTACTTC
NA	TRBV7-9	TRBJ2-7	NA	CASTTFKGRAAYEQYF	TGTGCCAGCACCACCTTCAAAGGCAGGGCGGCCTACGAGCAGTACTTC
NA	TRBV11-2	TRBJ2-7	TRBD1	CASSSRRQGRPYEQYF	TGTGCCAGCAGCTCCAGAAGACAGGGGAGGCCCTACGAGCAGTACTTC
NA	TRBV6-4	TRBJ2-4	NA	CAMGQGAKNIQYF	TGTGCGATGGGGCAGGGGGCCAAAAACATTCAGTACTTC
NA	TRBV11-2	TRBJ2-3	TRBD2	CASSLSGGADTQYF	TGTGCCAGCAGCTTAAGCGGGGGGGCAGATACGCAGTATTTT
few	TRBV5-1	TRBJ2-3	TRBD2	CASSLGLASTDTQYF	TGCGCCAGCAGCTTGGGACTAGCGAGCACAGATACGCAGTATTTT
NA	TRBV2	TRBJ2-5	TRBD2	CASSGTSGQETQYF	TGTGCCAGCAGTGGGACTAGCGGTCAAGAGACCCAGTACTTC
NA	TRBV19	TRBJ1-2	TRBD1	CASSIGQGADYGYTF	TGTGCCAGTAGTATCGGACAGGGGGCTGACTATGGCTACACCTTC